This T cell receptor (beta chain) was documented in a study of spatial heterogeneity in lung cancer. Time point described: sample taken at primary tumor resection. Donors were some 72 untreated early-stage non-small cell lung cancer patients. In TCRdb, the 5' RACE reads were re-called with MiXCR into one record per CDR3 protein. The profile shows 3,000 to 4,500 distinct CDR3 sequences, roughly 26% of them singletons. Study-wide results and limits: Expanded alpha and beta TCR counts within tumors tracked tumor mutation counts.

Germline loops: CDR1 SGHAT, CDR2 FQNNGV. V was clipped by 6 bases and J by 8 bases, with 14 bases between them. The CDR3 has 13 amino acids. This clonotype is deemed medium-sized. Its target is unknown. Within a library made for alpha chains, this beta chain is off target, and its count is uninformative. This TCR was recovered from a male donor with early-stage non-small cell lung cancer. The chain is built from TRBV11-2 and TRBJ1-5; D is uncertain. The sample was lung tumor tissue, taken at surgery. CDR3 coding DNA: TGTGCCAGCAGGGGTAATGATTATGAGCCCCAGCATTTT. Its translation is CASRGNDYEPQHF.